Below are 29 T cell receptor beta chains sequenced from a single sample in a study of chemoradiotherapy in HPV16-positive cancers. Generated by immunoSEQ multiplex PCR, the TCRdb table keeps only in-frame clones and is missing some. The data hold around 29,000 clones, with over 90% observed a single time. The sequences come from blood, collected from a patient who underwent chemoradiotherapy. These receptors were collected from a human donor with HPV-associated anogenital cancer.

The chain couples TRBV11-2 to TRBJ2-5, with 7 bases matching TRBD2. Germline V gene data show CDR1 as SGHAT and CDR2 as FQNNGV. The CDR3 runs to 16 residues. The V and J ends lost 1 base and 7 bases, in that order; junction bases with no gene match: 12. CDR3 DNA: TGTGCCAGCAGCTTAGGTCGTAGCGGAGGGGAGGGGACCCAGTACTTC. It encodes CASSLGRSGGEGTQYF.

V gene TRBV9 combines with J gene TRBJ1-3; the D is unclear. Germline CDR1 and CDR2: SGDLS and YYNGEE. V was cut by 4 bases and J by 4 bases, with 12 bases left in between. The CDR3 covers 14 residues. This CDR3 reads CASSPPPLGNTIYF. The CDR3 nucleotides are TGTGCCAGCAGCCCCCCCCCACTAGGAAACACCATATATTTT.

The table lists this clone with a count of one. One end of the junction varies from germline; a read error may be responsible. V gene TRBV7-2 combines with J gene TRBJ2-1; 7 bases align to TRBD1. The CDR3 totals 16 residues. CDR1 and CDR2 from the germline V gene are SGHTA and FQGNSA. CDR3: CASNLGGASSYNEQFF. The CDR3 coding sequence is TGTGCCAGCAACTTAGGGGGCGCAAGTTCCTACAATGAGCAGTTCTTC.

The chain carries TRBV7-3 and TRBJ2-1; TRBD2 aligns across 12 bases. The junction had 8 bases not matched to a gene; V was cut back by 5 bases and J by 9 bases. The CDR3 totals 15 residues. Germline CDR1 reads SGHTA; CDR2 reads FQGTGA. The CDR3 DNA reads TGTGCCAGCAGCCCTAGCGGGAGGGCCGGCTTTGAGCAGTTCTTC. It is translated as CASSPSGRAGFEQFF.

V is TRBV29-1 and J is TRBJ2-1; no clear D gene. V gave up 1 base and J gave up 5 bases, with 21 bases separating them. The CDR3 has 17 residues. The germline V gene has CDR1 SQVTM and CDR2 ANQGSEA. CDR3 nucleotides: TGCAGCGTTGAAGGTACCCAGCCCGCCACCCTCCACAATGAGCAGTTCTTC. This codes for CSVEGTQPATLHNEQFF.

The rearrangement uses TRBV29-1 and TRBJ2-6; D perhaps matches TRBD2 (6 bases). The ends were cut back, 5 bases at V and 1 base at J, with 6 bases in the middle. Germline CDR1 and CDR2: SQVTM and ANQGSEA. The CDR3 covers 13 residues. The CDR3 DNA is TGCAGCGTTCGGGGGTCTGGGGCCAACGTCCTGACTTTC. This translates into CSVRGSGANVLTF.

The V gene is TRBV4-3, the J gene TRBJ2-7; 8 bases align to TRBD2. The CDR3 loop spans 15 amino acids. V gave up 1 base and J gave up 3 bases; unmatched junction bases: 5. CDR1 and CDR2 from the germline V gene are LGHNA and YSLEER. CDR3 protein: CASSQGAGANYEQYF. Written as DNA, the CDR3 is TGCGCCAGCAGCCAAGGAGCGGGGGCGAACTACGAGCAGTACTTC.

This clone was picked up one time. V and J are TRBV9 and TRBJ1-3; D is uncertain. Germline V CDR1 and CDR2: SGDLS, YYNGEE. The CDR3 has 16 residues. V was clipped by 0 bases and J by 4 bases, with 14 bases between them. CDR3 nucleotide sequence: TGTGCCAGCAGCGTAGGCCAGGCCACCTCCGGAAACACCATATATTTT. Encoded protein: CASSVGQATSGNTIYF.

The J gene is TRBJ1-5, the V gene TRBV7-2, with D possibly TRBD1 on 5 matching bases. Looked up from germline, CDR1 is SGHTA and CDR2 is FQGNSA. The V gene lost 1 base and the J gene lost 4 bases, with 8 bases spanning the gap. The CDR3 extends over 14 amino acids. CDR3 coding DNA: TGTGCCAGCAGCTTAGGGAGGGGAAATCAGCCCCAGCATTTT. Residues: CASSLGRGNQPQHF.

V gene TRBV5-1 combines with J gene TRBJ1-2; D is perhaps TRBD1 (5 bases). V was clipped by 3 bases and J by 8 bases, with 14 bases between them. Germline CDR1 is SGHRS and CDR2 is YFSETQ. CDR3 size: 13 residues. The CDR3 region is CASSYGAQRGYTF. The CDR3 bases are TGCGCCAGCAGCTACGGGGCCCAGCGGGGCTACACCTTC. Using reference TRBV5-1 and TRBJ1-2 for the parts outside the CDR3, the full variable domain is KAGVTQTPRYLIKTRGQQVTLSCSPISGHRSVSWYQQTPGQGLQFLFEYFSETQRNKGNFPGRFSGRQFSNSRSEMNVSTLELGDSALYLCASSYGAQRGYTFGSGTRLTVV.

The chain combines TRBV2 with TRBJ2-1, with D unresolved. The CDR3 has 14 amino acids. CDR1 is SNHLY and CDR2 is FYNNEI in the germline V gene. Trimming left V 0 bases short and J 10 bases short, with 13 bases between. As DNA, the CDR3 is TGTGCCAGCAGTGAAGCGCTTAAGGCAGGCGAGCAGTTCTTC. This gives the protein CASSEALKAGEQFF.

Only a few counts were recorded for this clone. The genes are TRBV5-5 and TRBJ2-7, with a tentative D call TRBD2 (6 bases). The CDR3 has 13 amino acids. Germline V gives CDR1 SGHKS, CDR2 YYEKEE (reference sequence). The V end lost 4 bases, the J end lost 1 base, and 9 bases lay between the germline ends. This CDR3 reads CASSRDWSYEQYF. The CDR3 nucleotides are TGTGCCAGCAGCCGGGACTGGTCCTACGAGCAGTACTTC.

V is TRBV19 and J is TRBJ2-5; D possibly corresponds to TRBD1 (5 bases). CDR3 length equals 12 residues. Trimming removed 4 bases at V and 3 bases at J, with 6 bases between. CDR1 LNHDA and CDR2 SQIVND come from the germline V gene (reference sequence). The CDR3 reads CASSRTKETQYF. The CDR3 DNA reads TGTGCCAGTAGTAGGACAAAAGAGACCCAGTACTTC.

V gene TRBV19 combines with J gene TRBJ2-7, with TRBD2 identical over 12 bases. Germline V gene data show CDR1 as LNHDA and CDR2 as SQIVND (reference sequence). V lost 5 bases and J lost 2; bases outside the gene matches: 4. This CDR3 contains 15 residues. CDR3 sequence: CASSPRTSGTYEQYF. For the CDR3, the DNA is TGTGCCAGTAGTCCCAGGACTAGCGGGACCTACGAGCAGTACTTC.

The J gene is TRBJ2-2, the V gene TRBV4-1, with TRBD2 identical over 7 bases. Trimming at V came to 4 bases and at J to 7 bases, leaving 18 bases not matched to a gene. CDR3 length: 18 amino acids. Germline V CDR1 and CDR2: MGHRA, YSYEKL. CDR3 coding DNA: TGCGCCAGCAGCCCGGGAGTAGCGGTGAGGGACTACATCGGGGAGCTGTTTTTT. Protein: CASSPGVAVRDYIGELFF.

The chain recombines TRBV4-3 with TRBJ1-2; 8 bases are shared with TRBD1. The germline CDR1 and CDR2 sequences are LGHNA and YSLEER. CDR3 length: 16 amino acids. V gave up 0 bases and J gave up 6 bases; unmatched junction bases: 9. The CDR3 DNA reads TGCGCCAGCAGCCAAGATTGGGACAGGTCCGGCAATGGCTACACCTTC. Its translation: CASSQDWDRSGNGYTF.

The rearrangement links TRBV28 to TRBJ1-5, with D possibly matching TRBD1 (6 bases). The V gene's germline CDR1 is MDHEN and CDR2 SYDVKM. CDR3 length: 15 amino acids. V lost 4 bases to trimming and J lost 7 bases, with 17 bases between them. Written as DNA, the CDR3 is TGTGCCAGCAGTTCCCCTAGGGGGTCGGGACAGCCCCAGCATTTT. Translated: CASSSPRGSGQPQHF.

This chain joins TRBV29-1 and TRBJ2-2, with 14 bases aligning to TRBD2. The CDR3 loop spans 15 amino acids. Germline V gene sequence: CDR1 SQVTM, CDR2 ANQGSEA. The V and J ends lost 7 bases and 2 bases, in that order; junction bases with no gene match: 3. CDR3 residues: CSGGLAGVNTGELFF. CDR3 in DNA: TGCAGCGGGGGACTAGCGGGGGTCAACACCGGGGAGCTGTTTTTT.

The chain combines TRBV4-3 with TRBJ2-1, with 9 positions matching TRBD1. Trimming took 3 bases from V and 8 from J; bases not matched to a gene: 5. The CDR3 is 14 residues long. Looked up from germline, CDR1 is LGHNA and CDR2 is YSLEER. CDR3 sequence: CASSHYRGLDEQFF. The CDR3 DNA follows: TGCGCCAGCAGCCATTACAGGGGGCTGGATGAGCAGTTCTTC.

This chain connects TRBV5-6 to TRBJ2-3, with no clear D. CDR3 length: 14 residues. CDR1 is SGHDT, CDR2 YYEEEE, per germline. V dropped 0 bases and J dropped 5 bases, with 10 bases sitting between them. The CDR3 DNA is TGTGCCAGCAGCTTGGTTATGGTCGTAGATACGCAGTATTTT. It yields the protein CASSLVMVVDTQYF.

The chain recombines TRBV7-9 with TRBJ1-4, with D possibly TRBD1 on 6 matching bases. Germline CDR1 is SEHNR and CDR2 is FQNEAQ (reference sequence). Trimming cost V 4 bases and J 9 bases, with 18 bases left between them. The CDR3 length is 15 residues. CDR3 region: CASSSDRMSSKKLFF. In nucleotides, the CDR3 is TGTGCCAGCAGCTCTGACAGGATGAGTTCTAAAAAACTGTTTTTT.

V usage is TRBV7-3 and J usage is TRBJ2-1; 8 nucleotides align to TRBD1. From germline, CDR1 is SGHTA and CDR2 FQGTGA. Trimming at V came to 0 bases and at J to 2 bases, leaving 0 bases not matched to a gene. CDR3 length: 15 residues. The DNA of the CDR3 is TGTGCCAGCAGCTTAACGACAGGGGCCTACAATGAGCAGTTCTTC. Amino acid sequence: CASSLTTGAYNEQFF.

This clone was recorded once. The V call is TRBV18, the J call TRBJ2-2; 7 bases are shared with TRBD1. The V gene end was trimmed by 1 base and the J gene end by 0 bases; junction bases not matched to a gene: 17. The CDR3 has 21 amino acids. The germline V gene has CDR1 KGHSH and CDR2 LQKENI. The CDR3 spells CASSPLALVQGQRTNTGELFF. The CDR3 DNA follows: TGTGCCAGCTCACCACTCGCCCTGGTACAGGGGCAACGAACGAACACCGGGGAGCTGTTTTTT.

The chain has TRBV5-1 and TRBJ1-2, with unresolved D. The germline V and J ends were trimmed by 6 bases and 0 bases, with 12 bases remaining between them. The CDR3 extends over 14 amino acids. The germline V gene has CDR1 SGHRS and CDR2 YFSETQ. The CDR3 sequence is CASTPKGTNYGYTF. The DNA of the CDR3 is TGCGCCAGCACCCCGAAGGGTACTAACTATGGCTACACCTTC.

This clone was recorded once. CDR3 loop: CASSPGTATLSYNEQFF. The CDR3 DNA is TGCGCCAGCAGCCCGGGGACCGCCACCCTTTCCTACAATGAGCAGTTCTTC. The chain combines TRBV4-1 with TRBJ2-1; D is tentatively TRBD1 or TRBD2 (5 bases each). The CDR3 is 17 residues long. The V end was cut by 4 bases, the J end by 1 base, with 17 bases between. Germline loops: CDR1 MGHRA, CDR2 YSYEKL.

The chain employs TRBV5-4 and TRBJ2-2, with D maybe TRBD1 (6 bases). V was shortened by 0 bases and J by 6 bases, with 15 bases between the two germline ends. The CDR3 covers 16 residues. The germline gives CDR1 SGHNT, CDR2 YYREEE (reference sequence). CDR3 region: CASSLVQGPLSGELFF. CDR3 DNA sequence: TGTGCCAGCAGCTTGGTACAGGGACCCCTTTCCGGGGAGCTGTTTTTT.

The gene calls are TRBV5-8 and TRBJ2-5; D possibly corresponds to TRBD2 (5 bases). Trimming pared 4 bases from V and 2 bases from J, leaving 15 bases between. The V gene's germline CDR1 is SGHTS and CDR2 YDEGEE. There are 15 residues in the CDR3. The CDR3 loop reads CASSRSGIEQETQYF. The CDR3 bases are TGTGCCAGCAGCCGTTCGGGGATAGAACAAGAGACCCAGTACTTC.

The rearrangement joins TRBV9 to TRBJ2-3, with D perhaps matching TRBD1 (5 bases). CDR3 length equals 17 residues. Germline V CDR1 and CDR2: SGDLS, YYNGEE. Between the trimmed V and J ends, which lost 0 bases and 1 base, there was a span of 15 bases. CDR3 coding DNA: TGTGCCAGCAGCGTAGAGGAACAGGCACCCCGCACAGATACGCAGTATTTT. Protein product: CASSVEEQAPRTDTQYF.

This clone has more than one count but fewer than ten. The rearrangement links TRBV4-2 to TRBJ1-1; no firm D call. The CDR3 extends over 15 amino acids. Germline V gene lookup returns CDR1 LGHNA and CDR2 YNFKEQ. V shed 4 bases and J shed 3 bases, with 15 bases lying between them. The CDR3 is CASSPDPWGYTEAFF. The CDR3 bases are TGTGCCAGCAGCCCAGATCCGTGGGGATACACTGAAGCTTTCTTT.